A selection of T cell receptor beta chains follows, all from one sample in a study of OX40 agonist ivuxolimab in advanced cancers. Clones were read by immunoSEQ multiplex PCR, and TCRdb kept only the in-frame ones, dropping some. Here the sample spans approximately 11,000 clones, 74% being singletons. This specimen consisted of CD4+ or CD8+ T cells sorted from blood, obtained in a trial of the OX40 agonist ivuxolimab. All receptors derive from an adult with an advanced solid tumor such as melanoma, head and neck, liver or kidney cancer. The CDR3 runs from the conserved cysteine through the conserved F or W. Fields, in order: J gene, V gene, D gene, clone size, CDR3 DNA, CDR3 protein. D genes are given only for firm matches. A row's size may be missing; if present it is once, few, many or a size class.

TRBJ2-2	TRBV21-1	.	.	TGTGCCAGCAGCAAAGAGGGAGGTGCCCGTAGCACCGGGGAGCTGTTTTTT	CASSKEGGARSTGELFF
TRBJ1-2	TRBV7-2	.	.	TGTGCCAGCTATGTGGGGGAATACTATGGCTACACCTTC	CASYVGEYYGYTF
TRBJ2-7	TRBV4-1	.	.	TGCGCCAGCAGCCTCGACTCTGTGCGAACACGGTCCTACGAGCAGTACTTC	CASSLDSVRTRSYEQYF
TRBJ2-2	TRBV13	.	few	TGTGCCAGCAGCTTAGGGACAGCGAACACCGGGGAGCTGTTTTTT	CASSLGTANTGELFF
TRBJ2-6	TRBV19	.	.	TGTGCCAGCACATTGGTCGCTGGGGCCAACGTCCTGACTTTC	CASTLVAGANVLTF
TRBJ1-1	TRBV6-5	TRBD1	.	TGTGCCAGCAGTATTCAGGGGGCCCGGACTGAAGCTTTCTTT	CASSIQGARTEAFF
TRBJ1-5	TRBV6-5	TRBD1	.	TGTGCCAGCAGAGGGACAGGGGGACAGCCCCAGCATTTT	CASRGTGGQPQHF
TRBJ2-7	TRBV11-3	.	few	TGTGCCAGCAGCTCCGGGACTCGGGCCAACGAGCAGTACTTC	CASSSGTRANEQYF
TRBJ2-7	TRBV7-8	.	.	TGTGCCAGCAGCTTAGGTACTGGGGGGCTTAGCTCCTACGAGCAGTACTTC	CASSLGTGGLSSYEQYF
TRBJ2-1	TRBV13	TRBD2	.	TGTGCCAGCAGCCCTGGACTAGCGGGGTACAATGAGCAGTTCTTC	CASSPGLAGYNEQFF
TRBJ2-1	TRBV10-3	TRBD1	few	TGTGCCATCAGTACCGGGACAGGGGACCGCTACAATGAGCAGTTCTTC	CAISTGTGDRYNEQFF
TRBJ2-1	TRBV7-9	.	.	TGTGCCAGCAGCGTAAAGTACAATGAGCAGTTCTTC	CASSVKYNEQFF
TRBJ1-4	TRBV12-5	.	.	TGTGCTAGTGGCCCGACAGCAACTAATGAAAAACTGTTTTTT	CASGPTATNEKLFF
TRBJ1-4	TRBV27	.	.	TGTGCCAGCAGTTTGGGGGGTACTATCCGAAAACTGTTTTTT	CASSLGGTIRKLFF